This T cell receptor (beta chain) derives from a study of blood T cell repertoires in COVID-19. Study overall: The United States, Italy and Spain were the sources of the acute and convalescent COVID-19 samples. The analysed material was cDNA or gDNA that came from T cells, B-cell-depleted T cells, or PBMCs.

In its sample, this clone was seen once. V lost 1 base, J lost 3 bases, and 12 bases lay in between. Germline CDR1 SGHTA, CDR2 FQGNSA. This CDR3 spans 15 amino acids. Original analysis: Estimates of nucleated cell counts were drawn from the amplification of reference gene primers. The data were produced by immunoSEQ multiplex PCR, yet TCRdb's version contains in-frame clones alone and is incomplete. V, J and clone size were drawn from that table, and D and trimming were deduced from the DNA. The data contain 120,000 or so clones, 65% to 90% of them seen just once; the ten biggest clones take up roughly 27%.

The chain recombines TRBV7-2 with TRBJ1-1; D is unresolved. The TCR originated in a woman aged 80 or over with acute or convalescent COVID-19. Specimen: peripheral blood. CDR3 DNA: TGTGCCAGCAGCTTAGGGGCAGCTTCGTACACTGAAGCTTTCTTT. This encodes CASSLGAASYTEAFF.